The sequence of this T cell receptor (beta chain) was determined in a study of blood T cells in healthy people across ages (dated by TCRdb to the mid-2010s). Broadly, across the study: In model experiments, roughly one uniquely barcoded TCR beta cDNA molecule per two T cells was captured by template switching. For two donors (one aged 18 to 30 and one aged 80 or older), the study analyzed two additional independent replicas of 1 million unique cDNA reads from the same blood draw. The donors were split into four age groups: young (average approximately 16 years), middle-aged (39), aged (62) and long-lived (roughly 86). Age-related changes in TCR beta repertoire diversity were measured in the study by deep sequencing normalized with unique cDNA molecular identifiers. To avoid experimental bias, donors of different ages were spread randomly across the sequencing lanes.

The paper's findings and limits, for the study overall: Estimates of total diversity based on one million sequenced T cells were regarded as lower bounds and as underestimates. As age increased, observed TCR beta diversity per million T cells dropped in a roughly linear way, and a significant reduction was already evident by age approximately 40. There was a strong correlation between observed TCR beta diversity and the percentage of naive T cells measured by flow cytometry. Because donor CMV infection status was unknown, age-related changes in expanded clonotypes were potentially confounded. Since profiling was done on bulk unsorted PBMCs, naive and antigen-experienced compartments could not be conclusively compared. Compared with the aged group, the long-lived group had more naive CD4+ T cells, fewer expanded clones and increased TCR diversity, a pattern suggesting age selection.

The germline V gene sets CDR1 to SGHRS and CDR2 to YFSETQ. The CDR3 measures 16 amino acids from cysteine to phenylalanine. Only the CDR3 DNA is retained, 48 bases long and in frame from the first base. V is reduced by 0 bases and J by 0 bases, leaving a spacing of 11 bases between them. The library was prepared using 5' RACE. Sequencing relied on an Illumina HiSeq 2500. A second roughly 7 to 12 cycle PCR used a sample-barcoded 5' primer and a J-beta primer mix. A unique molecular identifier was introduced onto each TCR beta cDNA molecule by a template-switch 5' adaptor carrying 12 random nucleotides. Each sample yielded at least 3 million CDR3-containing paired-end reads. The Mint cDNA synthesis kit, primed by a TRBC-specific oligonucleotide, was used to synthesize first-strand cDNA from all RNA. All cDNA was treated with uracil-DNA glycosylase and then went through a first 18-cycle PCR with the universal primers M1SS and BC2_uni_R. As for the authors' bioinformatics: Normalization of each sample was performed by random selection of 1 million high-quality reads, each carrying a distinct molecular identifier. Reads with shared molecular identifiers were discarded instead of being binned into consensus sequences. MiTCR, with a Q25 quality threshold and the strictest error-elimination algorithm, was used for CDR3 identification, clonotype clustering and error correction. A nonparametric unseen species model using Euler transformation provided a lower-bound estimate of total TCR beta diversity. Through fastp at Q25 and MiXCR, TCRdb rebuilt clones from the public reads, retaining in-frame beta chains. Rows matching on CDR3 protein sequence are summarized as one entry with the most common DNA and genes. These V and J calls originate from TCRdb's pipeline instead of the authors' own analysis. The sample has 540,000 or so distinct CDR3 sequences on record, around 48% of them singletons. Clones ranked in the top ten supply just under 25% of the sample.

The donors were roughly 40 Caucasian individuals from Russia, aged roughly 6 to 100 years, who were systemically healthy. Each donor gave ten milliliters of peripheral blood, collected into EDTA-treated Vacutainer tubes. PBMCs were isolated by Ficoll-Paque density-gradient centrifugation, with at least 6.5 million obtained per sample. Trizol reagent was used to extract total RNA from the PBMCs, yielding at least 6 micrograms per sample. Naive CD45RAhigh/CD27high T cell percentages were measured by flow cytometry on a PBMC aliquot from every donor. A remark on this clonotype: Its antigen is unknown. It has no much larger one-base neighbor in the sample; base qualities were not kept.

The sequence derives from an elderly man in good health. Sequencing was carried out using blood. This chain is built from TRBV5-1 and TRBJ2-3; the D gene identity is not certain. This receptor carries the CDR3 CASSLEVQSSTDTQYF. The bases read TGCGCCAGCAGCTTGGAGGTACAGAGTAGCACAGATACGCAGTATTTT.